This record concerns one T cell receptor (beta chain) sequence. Its matching antigen is unknown. The ends were cut back, 4 bases at V and 5 bases at J, with 18 bases in the middle. The CDR3 loop spans 15 amino acids. Germline values: CDR1 SGHRS, CDR2 YFSETQ. The table came from immunoSEQ multiplex PCR; TCRdb's copy has only in-frame clones and leaves some out. The sample has 4,000 to 5,000 clones; approximately 80% are singletons. The sample originates from a study of T cell repertoires in ileal Crohn's disease. Study results and limitations: Sorted CD8 T cells held more high-frequency clones than CD4.

Sequences were obtained from ileal tissue. The rearrangement joins TRBV5-1 to TRBJ2-5, with D perhaps TRBD1 (6 bases). The sequence derives from an adult with Crohn's disease. In DNA form, the CDR3 reads TGCGCCAGCAGCGATACCGGACAGCCGCGTGAGACCCAGTACTTC. The encoded protein is CASSDTGQPRETQYF.